These T cell receptor beta chains were read from a single sample in a study of tumor and adjacent non-tumor tissue in lung cancer. TCRdb ran MiXCR on the multiplex PCR reads and lists one entry per CDR3 protein. The data show roughly 75,000 distinct CDR3 sequences, 70% to 90% seen once. The sequenced material came from distant non-tumor lung tissue. Receptor source: a man between 60 and 70 years old with non-small cell lung cancer. CDR3s include the opening cysteine and the closing phenylalanine or tryptophan. The D gene is left open where the match is weak. Where a row states a size, it is once, few, many or the class of an expanded clone; other rows omit it.

v_call	d_call	j_call	clone_size	cdr3_nt	cdr3_aa
TRBV28	-	TRBJ2-5	-	TGTACCAGCAGCCGGTCCCAAGATACCCAGTACTTC	CTSSRSQDTQYF
TRBV11-2	-	TRBJ2-5	-	TGTGCCAGCAGCTCAACACTGGGGGGGCCTAAGGAGACCCAGTACTTC	CASSSTLGGPKETQYF
TRBV11-3	-	TRBJ1-4	once	TGTGCCAGCATGGAGCAGGATCGGGAAAAATTGTTTTTT	CASMEQDREKLFF
TRBV20-1	TRBD2	TRBJ2-1	-	TGCAGTACTAGAGTTCGGGGGGGACAAGGTGGGCAGTTCTTC	CSTRVRGGQGGQFF
TRBV6-6	-	TRBJ2-1	-	-	CASSWGGGAYDEQVF
TRBV11-2	-	TRBJ2-5	-	TGTGCCGGCAGCTCCACAATGGTGGGGCCAAAGGAGTCCCAGTACTTC	CAGSSTMVGPKESQYF
TRBV5-5	TRBD1	TRBJ1-1	-	TGTGCCAGCAGCATGGGACAGGCTGACAGTGAAGCTTTCTTT	CASSMGQADSEAFF
TRBV5-1	-	TRBJ2-2	-	TGCGCCAGCAGCACTGGCCTTGAGACAGTCAACACCGGGGAGTTGTTTTTT	CASSTGLETVNTGELFF
TRBV11-1	TRBD2	TRBJ2-5	-	TGTGCCGGCACCTTTACACCGGGAGGAGAGACCCAGTACTTC	CAGTFTPGGETQYF
TRBV20-1	-	TRBJ2-3	-	TGCAGTGCATCGGACATCCGGAGGGCAGATACGCAGTATTTT	CSASDIRRADTQYF
TRBV30	-	TRBJ1-2	few	TGTGCCTGGAGCGACTCCGGGGGGAGCGGCTACACCTTC	CAWSDSGGSGYTF
TRBV6-1	-	TRBJ2-7	-	TGTGCCAACACCCCCCAAGTATCAAGGAGGGCTCCCTACGAGCAGTACTTC	CANTPQVSRRAPYEQYF
TRBV20-1	-	TRBJ1-4	-	TGCAGTGCTGTCACGACCTACTTGACCCGAAATGAAAAACTGTTTTTT	CSAVTTYLTRNEKLFF
TRBV4-2	TRBD2	TRBJ2-7	-	TGTCTCAGCAGCCAAGACCGGCACCCCACTAGCGGGTGGACCTACGAGCAGTACTTC	CLSSQDRHPTSGWTYEQYF
TRBV12-3/TRBV12-4	-	TRBJ2-6	-	TGTGCCAGCAATTCGCGTGGCTCTGGGGTCAACGTCCTGACTTTC	CASNSRGSGVNVLTF
TRBV11-2	-	TRBJ2-5	-	TGTGCCAGTAGCTATATAGGGGAAGAGACCCAGGACTTC	CASSYIGEETQDF
TRBV7-3	TRBD2	TRBJ2-1	-	TGTGCCAGCAGCTCTAGCGGGGCCTCCTACAATGAGCAGTTCTTC	CASSSSGASYNEQFF
TRBV11-3	TRBD2	TRBJ2-1	-	TGTGCCAGCAACTTGAGCGGGAGTACCATTGAGCAGTTCTTC	CASNLSGSTIEQFF
TRBV6-5	TRBD2	TRBJ2-5	-	TGTGCCAGTGGACCTTTGGGGGGGGAGACCCAGTACTTC	CASGPLGGETQYF
TRBV29-1	-	TRBJ2-2	-	TGCGGCGTCGCCCATACAGGTAGAGCCGGGGAGCTGTTTTTT	CGVAHTGRAGELFF
TRBV10-3	-	TRBJ1-1	-	TGTGCCATCAGGGCCCATAGGGGGGAGGCTGAAGCTTTCTTT	CAIRAHRGEAEAFF
TRBV4-3	-	TRBJ2-1	once	TGCGCCTGCAGCCAAGATAGGGCGGGAAGGAACTACAATGAGCAGTTCTTC	CACSQDRAGRNYNEQFF
TRBV12-3/TRBV12-4	-	TRBJ1-5	-	TGTACCAGCAGTCCCTCCAGGGGAGGTCAGCCCCAGCATTTT	CTSSPSRGGQPQHF
TRBV4-3	TRBD2	TRBJ2-5	-	TGCGCCAGCAGCCAAGATCGTACGGGAGGCGGGGAGACCCACTATTTC	CASSQDRTGGGETHYF
TRBV12-3/TRBV12-4	TRBD1	TRBJ2-2	-	TGTGCCAACGGTGATATGACAGGGCGAAACACCGGGGAGCTGTTTTTT	CANGDMTGRNTGELFF
TRBV6-5	-	TRBJ2-7	once	TGTGCCAGCAGTTACCACTTGGGCGGGAACTACGAGCAGTACTTC	CASSYHLGGNYEQYF
TRBV20-1	TRBD1	TRBJ1-6	-	TGCAGTGCTACGCAAAGACAGGGGGCGGATTCACCCTTCCACTTT	CSATQRQGADSPFHF
TRBV5-5	TRBD1	TRBJ2-7	-	TGTGCCAACAGCATAGGGGGCCCCCGGAGGAGGGAGCAGTACTTC	CANSIGGPRRREQYF
TRBV11-2	-	TRBJ2-1	once	TGTGCCAGCAGCACCGCCTGGCAACGTGAGCAGTTCTTC	CASSTAWQREQFF
TRBV29-1	-	TRBJ1-2	-	TGCAGTGTTGAAGATCTCCGGGCAGGGAACTATGGCTACACCTTC	CSVEDLRAGNYGYTF
TRBV12-3/TRBV12-4	TRBD1	TRBJ1-1	-	TGTGCCAGCAGTCCAAGAGGACAGGGGCTTTCGAACACTGAAGCTTTCTTT	CASSPRGQGLSNTEAFF
TRBV4-1	TRBD2	TRBJ2-2	-	TGTGCCAGCAGCCAGGGACTAGCTCCCGGGGAGCCGTTTTTT	CASSQGLAPGEPFF
TRBV11-2	-	TRBJ1-1	-	-	CASSFVGGGTKASF